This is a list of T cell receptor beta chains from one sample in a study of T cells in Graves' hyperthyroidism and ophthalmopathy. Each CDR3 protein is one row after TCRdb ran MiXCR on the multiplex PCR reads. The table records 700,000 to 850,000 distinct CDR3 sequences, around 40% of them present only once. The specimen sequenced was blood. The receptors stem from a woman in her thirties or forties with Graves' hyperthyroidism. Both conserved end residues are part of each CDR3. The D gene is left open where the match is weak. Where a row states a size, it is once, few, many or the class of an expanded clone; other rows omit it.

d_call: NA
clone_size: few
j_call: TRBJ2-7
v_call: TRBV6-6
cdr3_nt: TGTGCCAGCAGTTACCAGGGGAGGAACGAGCAGTACTTC
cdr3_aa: CASSYQGRNEQYF

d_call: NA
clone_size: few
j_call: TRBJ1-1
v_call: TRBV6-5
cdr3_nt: TGTGCCAGCAGTGATGTAAGGATAAACACTGAAGCTTTCTTT
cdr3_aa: CASSDVRINTEAFF

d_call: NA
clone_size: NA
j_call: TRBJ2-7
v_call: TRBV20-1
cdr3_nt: TGCAGTGCTAGACTTCCACAGATCTACGAGCAGTACTTC
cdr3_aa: CSARLPQIYEQYF

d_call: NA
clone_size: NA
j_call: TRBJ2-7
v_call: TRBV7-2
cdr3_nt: TGTGCCAGCAGCCCAGGGCCCGGTCAGGCGAGCTCCTACGAGCAGTACTTC
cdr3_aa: CASSPGPGQASSYEQYF

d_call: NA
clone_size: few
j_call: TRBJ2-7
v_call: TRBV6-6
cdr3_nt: TGTGCCAGCAGTGCTACGGGGGGCCGTGACGAGCAGTACTTC
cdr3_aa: CASSATGGRDEQYF

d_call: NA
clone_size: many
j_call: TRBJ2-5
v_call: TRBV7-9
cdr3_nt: TGTGCCAGCAGCTCGGACTCCAGCCAAGAGACCCAGTACTTC
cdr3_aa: CASSSDSSQETQYF

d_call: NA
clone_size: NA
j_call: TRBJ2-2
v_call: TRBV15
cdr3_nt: TGTGCCACCAGCAGAGATGCCGGGATAACCGGGGAGCTGTTTTTT
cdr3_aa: CATSRDAGITGELFF

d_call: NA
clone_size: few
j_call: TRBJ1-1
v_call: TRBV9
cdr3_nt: TGTGCCAGCAGCCAAGACCGCGGGGGCAGGACTGAAGCTTTCTTT
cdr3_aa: CASSQDRGGRTEAFF

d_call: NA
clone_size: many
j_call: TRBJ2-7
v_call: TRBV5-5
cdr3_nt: TGTGCCAGCAGCTTACGGCAGGGGCCCTACGAGCAGTACTTC
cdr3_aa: CASSLRQGPYEQYF

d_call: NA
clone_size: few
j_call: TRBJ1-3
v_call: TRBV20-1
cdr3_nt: TGCAGTGCTGGCCCGCGGAACTCTGGAAACACCATATATTTT
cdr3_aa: CSAGPRNSGNTIYF

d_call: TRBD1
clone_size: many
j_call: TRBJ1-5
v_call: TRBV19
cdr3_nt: TGTGCCAGTAGCGCGGGACAGCGCTACAATCAGCCCCAGCATTTT
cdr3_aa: CASSAGQRYNQPQHF

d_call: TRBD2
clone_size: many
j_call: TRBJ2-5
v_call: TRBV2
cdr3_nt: TGTGCCAGCAGCCCTCCGACGGGGGGGAATGGAGAGACCCAGTACTTC
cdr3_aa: CASSPPTGGNGETQYF

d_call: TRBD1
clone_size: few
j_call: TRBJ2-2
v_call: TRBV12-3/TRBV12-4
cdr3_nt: TGTGCCAGCAGTTTAGGACAGGGGGTTGTCGGGGAGCTGTTTTTT
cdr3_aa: CASSLGQGVVGELFF

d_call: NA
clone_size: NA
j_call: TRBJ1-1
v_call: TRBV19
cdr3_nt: TGTGCCAGTAGTATAACAGGGAGAGAGAACACTGAAGCTTTCTTT
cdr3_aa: CASSITGRENTEAFF

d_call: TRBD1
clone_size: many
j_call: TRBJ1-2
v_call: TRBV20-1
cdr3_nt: TGCAGTGCCGCCGGGACAGGGCCCTATGGCTACACCTTC
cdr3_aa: CSAAGTGPYGYTF

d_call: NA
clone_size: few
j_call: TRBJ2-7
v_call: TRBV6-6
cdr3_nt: TGTGCCAGCAAAGGGGCCCAGTACTTC
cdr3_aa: CASKGAQYF

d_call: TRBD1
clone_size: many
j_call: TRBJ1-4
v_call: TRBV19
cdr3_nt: TGTGCCAGTAGTCCGCGACAGGGTTCCGAAAAACTGTTTTTT
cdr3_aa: CASSPRQGSEKLFF

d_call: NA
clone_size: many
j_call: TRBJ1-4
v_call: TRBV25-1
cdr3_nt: TGTGCCAGCAGTGAATCGCCGGTCGTAAATGAAAAACTGTTTTTT
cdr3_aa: CASSESPVVNEKLFF

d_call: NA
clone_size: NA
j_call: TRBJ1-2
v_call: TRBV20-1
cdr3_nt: TGCAGTGCTAGTTTCAGGGAGGCTAGGGATGGCTACACCTTC
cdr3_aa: CSASFREARDGYTF

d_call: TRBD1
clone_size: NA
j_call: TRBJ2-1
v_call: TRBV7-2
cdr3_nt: TGTGCCAGCAGCCGATCGGGACAGGGTCCCTACAATGAGCAGTTCTTC
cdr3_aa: CASSRSGQGPYNEQFF

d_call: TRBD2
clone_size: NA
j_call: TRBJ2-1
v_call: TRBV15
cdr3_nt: TGTGCCACCAGCAGAGGAGCGGGAGAGCCGTTCTTC
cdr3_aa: CATSRGAGEPFF

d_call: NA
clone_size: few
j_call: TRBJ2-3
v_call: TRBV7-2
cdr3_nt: TGTGCCAGCAGCTTAGGTCCGTCAGATACGCAGTATTTT
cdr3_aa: CASSLGPSDTQYF

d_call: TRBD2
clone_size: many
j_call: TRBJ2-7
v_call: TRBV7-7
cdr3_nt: TGTGCTAGCACCCCCCACCGACTAGCGGGAGGCTCCTACGAGCAGTACTTC
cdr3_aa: CASTPHRLAGGSYEQYF

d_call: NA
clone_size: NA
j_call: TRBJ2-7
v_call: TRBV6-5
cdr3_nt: TGTGCCACTCAATCGAGCGCTTTCTACGAGCAGTACTTC
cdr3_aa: CATQSSAFYEQYF

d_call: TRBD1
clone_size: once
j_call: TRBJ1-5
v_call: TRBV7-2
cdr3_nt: TGTGCCAGCAGTCCCACAGGGGGAGCGAATCAGCCCCAGCATTTT
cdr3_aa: CASSPTGGANQPQHF

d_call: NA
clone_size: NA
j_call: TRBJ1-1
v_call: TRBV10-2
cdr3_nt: TGCGCCAGCAGCCAAGGCGCCCCCATGAACACTGAAGCTTTCTTT
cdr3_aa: CASSQGAPMNTEAFF

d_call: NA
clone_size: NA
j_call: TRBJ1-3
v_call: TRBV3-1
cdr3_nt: TGTGCCAGCAGCCAGAGGCGCGGTTTTGACACCATATATTTT
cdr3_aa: CASSQRRGFDTIYF

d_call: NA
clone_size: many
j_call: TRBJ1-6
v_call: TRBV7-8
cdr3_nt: TGTGCCAGCAGCAGCCTGTCTGGGCCGCCCAATTCACCCCTCCACTTT
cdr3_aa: CASSSLSGPPNSPLHF

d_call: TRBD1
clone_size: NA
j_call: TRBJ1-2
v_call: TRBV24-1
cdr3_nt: TGTGCCACCAGTGATGACAGGGCGGCGGAACATGGCTACACCTTC
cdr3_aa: CATSDDRAAEHGYTF

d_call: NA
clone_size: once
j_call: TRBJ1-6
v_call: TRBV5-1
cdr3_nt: TGCGCCAGCAGCCAGGACAGCCCCTATAATTCACCCCTCCACTTT
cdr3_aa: CASSQDSPYNSPLHF

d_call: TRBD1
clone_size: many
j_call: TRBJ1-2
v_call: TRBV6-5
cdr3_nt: TGTGCCAGCCTCAAGACAGGGTATGGCTACACCTTC
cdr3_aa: CASLKTGYGYTF

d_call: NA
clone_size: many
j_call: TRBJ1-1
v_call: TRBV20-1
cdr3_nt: TGCAGTGCCCTTTTGGGGGGCGGGAACACTGAAGCTTTCTTT
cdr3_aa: CSALLGGGNTEAFF

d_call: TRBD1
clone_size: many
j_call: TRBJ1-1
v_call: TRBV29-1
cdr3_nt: TGCAGCGTCGAAACTATGATCAGGGGGGAAGCTTTCTTT
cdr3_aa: CSVETMIRGEAFF

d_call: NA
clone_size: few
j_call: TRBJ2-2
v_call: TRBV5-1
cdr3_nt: TGTGCCAGCAGCTTGTGGGGCACCGGGGAGCTGTTTTTT
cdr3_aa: CASSLWGTGELFF

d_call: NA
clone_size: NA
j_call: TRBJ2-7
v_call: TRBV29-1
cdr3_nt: TGCAGCGTTGGCGGGCAGCACGAGCAGTACTTC
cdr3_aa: CSVGGQHEQYF

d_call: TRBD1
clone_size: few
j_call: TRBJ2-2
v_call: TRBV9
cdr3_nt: TGTGCCAGCAGCCCGAGAGACAGGGGGAACACCGGGGAGCTGTTTTTT
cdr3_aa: CASSPRDRGNTGELFF

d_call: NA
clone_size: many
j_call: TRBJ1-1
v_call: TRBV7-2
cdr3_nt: TGTGCCAGCAGCTTAGCCAGGGTGAGAAGCGACACTGAAGCTTTCTTT
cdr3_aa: CASSLARVRSDTEAFF

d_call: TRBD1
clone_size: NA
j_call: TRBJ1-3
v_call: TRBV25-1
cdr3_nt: TGTGCCAGCATAGGGCAGGGGGCGAATTCTGGAAACACCATATATTTT
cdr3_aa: CASIGQGANSGNTIYF

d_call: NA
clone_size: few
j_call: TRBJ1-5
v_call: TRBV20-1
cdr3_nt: TGCAGTGCTAGGGGCCGGGACGGGTATTATAGCAATCAGCCCCAGCATTTT
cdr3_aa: CSARGRDGYYSNQPQHF

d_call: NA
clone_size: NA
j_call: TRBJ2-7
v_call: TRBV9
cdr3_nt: TGTGCCAGCAGCGCCGGGGCAGAAGAGCAGTACTTC
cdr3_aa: CASSAGAEEQYF

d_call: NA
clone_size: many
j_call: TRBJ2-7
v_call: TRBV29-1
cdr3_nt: TGCAGCGTTGAAGATCCAAATAGTACCGAAGAGCAGTACTTC
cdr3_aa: CSVEDPNSTEEQYF

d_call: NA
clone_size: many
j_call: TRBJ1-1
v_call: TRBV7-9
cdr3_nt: TGTGCCAGCAGCTCCCTCAGGGGAGGGCTAAGGGATACTGAAGCTTTCTTT
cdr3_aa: CASSSLRGGLRDTEAFF

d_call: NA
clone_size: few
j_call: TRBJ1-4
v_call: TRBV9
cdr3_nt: TGTGCCAGCAGCGAGGGGGGGGGCCGGAGTGAAAAACTGTTTTTT
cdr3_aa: CASSEGGGRSEKLFF

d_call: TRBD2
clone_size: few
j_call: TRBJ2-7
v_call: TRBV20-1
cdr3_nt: TGCAGTGCTAGAGTTATAAGCGGGAGGTTTTACGAGCAGTACTTC
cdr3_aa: CSARVISGRFYEQYF

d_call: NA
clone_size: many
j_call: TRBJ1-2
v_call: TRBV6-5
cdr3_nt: TGTGCCAGCAGTCCCGACGGGCCGGGTGGCTACACCTTC
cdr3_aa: CASSPDGPGGYTF

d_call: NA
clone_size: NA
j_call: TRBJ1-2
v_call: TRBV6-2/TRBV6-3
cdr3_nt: TGTGCCAGCAGTTGGGGGTCAGAAACCTATGGCTACACCTTC
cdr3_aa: CASSWGSETYGYTF

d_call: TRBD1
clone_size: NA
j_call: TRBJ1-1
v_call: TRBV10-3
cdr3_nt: TGTGCCAGCAGTTACAGGACAGGAGCCATGAACACTGAAGCTTTCTTT
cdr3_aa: CASSYRTGAMNTEAFF

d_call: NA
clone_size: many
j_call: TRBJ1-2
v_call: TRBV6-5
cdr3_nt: TGTGCCAGCAGCCCGACTTGGGGGGAATCCGGCTACACCTTC
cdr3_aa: CASSPTWGESGYTF

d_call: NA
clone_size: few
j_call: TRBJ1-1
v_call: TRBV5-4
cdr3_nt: TGTGCCAGCAGCTTGTGGGGCAGTCCGGGGTTGAAGAATGAAGCTTTCTTT
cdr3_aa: CASSLWGSPGLKNEAFF

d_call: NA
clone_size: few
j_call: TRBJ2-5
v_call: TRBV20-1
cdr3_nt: TGCAGTGCTAGTACAGGGGCGGGGAAAGAGACCCAGTACTTC
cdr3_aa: CSASTGAGKETQYF